The clone carrying this TCR beta chain was seen once. Its target is not known. Template was bulk tumor genomic DNA, roughly 600 ng per sample. During surgery, each primary tumor gave multiple biopsies spaced as far apart as possible. Curative operations were performed on patients who had untreated, newly diagnosed non-small cell lung cancer. This CDR3 contains 13 residues. Germline CDR1 is DFQATT and CDR2 is SNEGSKA (reference sequence). V lost 6 bases to trimming and J lost 4 bases; unmatched junction nucleotides: 8. The data are from a study of immune heterogeneity within non-small cell lung tumors. Findings and caveats of the study: Local T-cell repertoire clonality was correlated with local tumor mutational burden, and the correlation was positive. It was moderate in strength but statistically significant (R about 0.33). Each patient's tumor sites shared recurring identical dominant CDR3 beta clonotypes, and individual sites also carried their own high-frequency clones.

TCR beta CDR3 regions came from multiplex PCR with 32 forward V and 13 reverse J primers. One entry per CDR3 protein, called by TCRdb with MiXCR from the multiplex PCR reads. The sample has over 1,500 distinct CDR3 sequences, almost 30% seen once; the top ten hold 25% to 35%. This clonotype originated in a man aged 55 to 70 with non-small cell lung cancer. Sequencing was done on a sample of lung tumor tissue. The V and J genes are TRBV20-1 and TRBJ1-2; 7 bases line up with TRBD1. CDR3 sequence reads: CSADRVESYGYTF. The CDR3 coding sequence is TGCAGTGCCGACAGGGTAGAGAGCTATGGCTACACCTTC.